This TCR beta chain was captured in a study of blood T cell repertoires in COVID-19. For the study at large: Sources were T cells, B-cell-depleted T cells, or PBMCs; the material itself was cDNA or gDNA.

Germline assignment: CDR1 SGHRS and CDR2 YFSETQ. The CDR3 has 18 residues. Trimming at V came to 0 bases and at J to 0 bases, leaving 3 bases not matched to a gene. Original processing notes: The authors estimated nucleated cell counts from reference gene primer amplification. The protocol was immunoSEQ multiplex PCR, while the TCRdb copy is restricted to in-frame clones and leaves out a portion. The DNA was the basis for D and trimming; V, J and clone size are from that table. The sample comprises fewer than 70,000 clones, roughly nine tenths of which are singletons, and roughly 8% rests with the top ten.

The rearrangement uses TRBV5-1 and TRBJ1-6; 10 bases map to TRBD1. This TCR was sampled from a man over 45 with active COVID-19. The sequencing input was peripheral blood. DNA for the CDR3: TGCGCCAGCAGCTTGGAGGGACAGGGGAGCTCCTATAATTCACCCCTCCACTTT. Protein product: CASSLEGQGSSYNSPLHF.